What follows are 15 T cell receptor beta chains derived from one specimen sequenced in a study of T-cell reconstitution after alpha-beta-depleted transplantation in children. Unique molecular identifiers were used to barcode this TCRbeta library. TCRdb analysed the PCR reads with MiXCR anew, one entry per CDR3 protein. The sample records about 980,000 distinct CDR3 sequences, around 30% being singletons. Material: PBMCs, mostly from graft donor cells, obtained 360 days after TCRalphabeta/CD19-depleted stem cell transplant. The receptors were sampled from a boy under two years old who had a stem cell transplant for SCID, so the T cells may come from the graft donor.

This clonotype was seen a handful of times. This chain uses TRBV5-1 with TRBJ2-1; the match to TRBD2 covers 9 bases. J was trimmed by 4 bases and V by 0 bases; bases with no gene match: 14. CDR3 length: 19 residues. Germline-derived CDR1 and CDR2 are SGHRS and YFSETQ. CDR3 DNA: TGCGCCAGCAGCTTGGCCACGTCTAGCGGGGTATGGATTTACAATGAGCAGTTCTTC. It yields the protein CASSLATSSGVWIYNEQFF.

CDR3: CSASGSGANVLTF. The DNA for the CDR3 is TGCAGTGCCAGCGGCTCTGGGGCCAACGTCCTGACTTTC. The rearrangement uses TRBV20-1 and TRBJ2-6, with D tentatively TRBD2 (5 bases). Germline-derived CDR1 and CDR2 are DFQATT and SNEGSKA (reference sequence). Trimming removed 6 bases at V and 0 bases at J, with 6 bases between. This CDR3 contains 13 residues.

This rearrangement joins TRBV3-1 to TRBJ2-1, with 11 nucleotides matching TRBD2. Germline V gene lookup returns CDR1 LGHDT and CDR2 YNNKEL (reference sequence). The junction had 3 bases not matched to a gene; V was cut back by 3 bases and J by 5 bases. The CDR3 has 15 residues. The CDR3 spells CASSQLAGGNNEQFF. CDR3 DNA: TGTGCCAGCAGCCAGCTAGCGGGGGGAAACAATGAGCAGTTCTTC.

The chain has TRBV5-1 and TRBJ2-7; possibly TRBD2 for D (7 bases). The V gene's germline CDR1 is SGHRS and CDR2 YFSETQ. With 0 bases removed from V and 5 bases from J, the gap between germline ends came to 12 bases. The CDR3 covers 14 residues. This CDR3 reads CASSLEGGFHEQYF. CDR3 DNA: TGCGCCAGCAGCTTGGAGGGGGGGTTCCACGAGCAGTACTTC.

This clonotype was recorded many times. The chain links TRBV7-8 to TRBJ2-1; the D is unclear. Between the trimmed V and J ends, which lost 0 bases and 7 bases, there was a span of 4 bases. This CDR3 is built from 12 residues. Germline CDR1 SGHVS, CDR2 FQNEAQ. CDR3 DNA sequence: TGTGCCAGCAGCTTAGCGGCGAATGAGCAGTTCTTC. This encodes CASSLAANEQFF.

This clonotype has just a few counts. The CDR3 sequence is CASSGLKGTAIYEQYF. The DNA for the CDR3 is TGTGCCAGCAGCGGACTAAAAGGGACCGCGATTTACGAGCAGTACTTC. The chain joins TRBV7-6 to TRBJ2-7, with D maybe TRBD2 (6 bases). The CDR3 runs to 16 residues. Germline V lookup: CDR1 SGHVS, CDR2 FNYEAQ. V was shortened by 5 bases and J by 4 bases, with 21 bases between the two germline ends.

This sequence joins TRBV20-1 and TRBJ2-5; TRBD1 agrees at 9 bases. This CDR3 has 14 residues. CDR1 is DFQATT, CDR2 SNEGSKA, per germline (reference sequence). Trimming at V came to 7 bases and at J to 4 bases, leaving 10 bases not matched to a gene. CDR3 nucleotides: TGCAGTGATGGATACAGGGGGCGCGGAGAGACCCAGTACTTC. Translation: CSDGYRGRGETQYF.

This rearrangement joins TRBV20-1 to TRBJ1-1, with TRBD1 as a possible D gene (6 bases). The V end lost 6 bases, the J end lost 3 bases, and 23 bases lay between the germline ends. This CDR3 spans 16 amino acids. Germline V gene data show CDR1 as DFQATT and CDR2 as SNEGSKA (reference sequence). The CDR3 bases are TGCAGTGCCCCAACAAGGGGGAGGGGGTTTCACACTGAAGCTTTCTTT. It yields the protein CSAPTRGRGFHTEAFF.

This clonotype was seen a handful of times. The V gene is TRBV7-9, the J gene TRBJ2-6; D call uncertain. Trimming removed 3 bases at V and 1 base at J, with 7 bases between. Germline V gene data show CDR1 as SEHNR and CDR2 as FQNEAQ (reference sequence). This CDR3 comprises 15 residues. The CDR3 nucleotides are TGTGCCAGCAGCTTCCCCTATTCTGGGGCCAACGTCCTGACTTTC. Protein sequence: CASSFPYSGANVLTF.

The V and J genes are TRBV11-1 and TRBJ2-3; 10 positions match TRBD2. V trimming: 1 base; J trimming: 5 bases; junction bases outside the gene matches: 9. Germline CDR1 SGHAT, CDR2 FQDESV (reference sequence). The CDR3 spans 17 residues. In nucleotides, the CDR3 is TGTGCCAGCAGCTTAGGCTGGATAGCGGGGGGAATAGATACGCAGTATTTT. This encodes CASSLGWIAGGIDTQYF.

The chain joins TRBV20-1 to TRBJ1-5; D is undetermined. V lost 5 bases and J 9 bases, leaving 17 bases between the germline ends. From germline, CDR1 is DFQATT and CDR2 SNEGSKA (reference sequence). The CDR3 runs to 13 residues. The CDR3 sequence is CSALPAGSGPQHF. CDR3 nucleotides: TGCAGTGCTCTCCCCGCAGGTTCAGGGCCCCAGCATTTT.

V usage is TRBV6-5 and J usage is TRBJ2-4, with D hard to call. Trimming removed 0 bases from V and 0 bases from J, with 9 bases in between. Germline assignment: CDR1 MNHEY and CDR2 SVGAGI. The CDR3 consists of 16 residues. The CDR3 here is CASSYSSAQAKNIQYF. DNA of the CDR3: TGTGCCAGCAGTTACTCCAGCGCACAAGCCAAAAACATTCAGTACTTC.

This clonotype was counted only a few times. The V and J genes are TRBV28 and TRBJ2-7; TRBD2 aligns across 8 bases. V was pared by 5 bases and J by 7 bases, with 7 bases of the junction left unmatched. Germline assignment: CDR1 MDHEN and CDR2 SYDVKM. The CDR3 totals 13 residues. The CDR3 DNA reads TGTGCCAGCAGTATCCGGACGGGAGGGGAGCAGTACTTC. It yields the protein CASSIRTGGEQYF.

This clonotype was seen more than once but under ten times. This rearrangement joins TRBV12-3 or TRBV12-4 to TRBJ2-3; 10 bases match TRBD2. J lost 2 bases, V lost 5 bases, and 4 bases had no gene match. The CDR3 spans 15 residues. CDR3 DNA sequence: TGTGCCAGCAGTCACCTAGCGGGGGTCACAGATACGCAGTATTTT. The encoded protein is CASSHLAGVTDTQYF.

The CDR3 DNA reads as TGTGCCAGCAGCTTAGTTAAGGGGAAAAGCAATCAGCCCCAGCATTTT. This encodes CASSLVKGKSNQPQHF. The chain has TRBV7-9 and TRBJ1-5; D may be TRBD1 (5 bases). V lost 1 base and J lost 1, with 11 bases in between. The CDR3 sequence is 16 residues long. From germline, CDR1 is SEHNR and CDR2 FQNEAQ (reference sequence). Variable domain in full (rest from reference TRBV7-9 and TRBJ1-5): DTGVSQNPRHKITKRGQNVTFRCDPISEHNRLYWYRQTLGQGPEFLTYFQNEAQLEKSRLLSDRFSAERPKGSFSTLEIQRTEQGDSAMYLCASSLVKGKSNQPQHFGDGTRLSIL.